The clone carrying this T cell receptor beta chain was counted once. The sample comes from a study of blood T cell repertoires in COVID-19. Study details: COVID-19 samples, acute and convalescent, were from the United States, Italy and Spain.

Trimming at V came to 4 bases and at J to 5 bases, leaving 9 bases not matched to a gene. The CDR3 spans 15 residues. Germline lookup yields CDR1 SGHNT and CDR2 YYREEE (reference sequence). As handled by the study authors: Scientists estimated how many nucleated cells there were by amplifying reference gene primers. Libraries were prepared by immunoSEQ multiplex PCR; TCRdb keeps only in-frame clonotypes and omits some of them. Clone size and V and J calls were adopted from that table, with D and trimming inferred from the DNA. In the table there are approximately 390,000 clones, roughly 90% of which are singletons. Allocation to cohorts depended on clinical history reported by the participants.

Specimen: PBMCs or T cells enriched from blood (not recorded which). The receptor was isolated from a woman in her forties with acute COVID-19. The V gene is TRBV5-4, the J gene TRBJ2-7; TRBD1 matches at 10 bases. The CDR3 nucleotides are TGTGCCAGCAGCCTGGGACAGGGGATTCCCCACGAGCAGTACTTC. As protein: CASSLGQGIPHEQYF.